A single T cell receptor (beta chain) is shown here with its context. These data are taken from a study of shared clonotypes between healthy human individuals. Germline CDR1 and CDR2: SGHDT and YYEEEE. The CDR3 contains 14 residues. After removal of 4 bases from V and 3 bases from J, the junction contained 1 base not matched to a gene. Here immunoSEQ multiplex PCR was the method, and the copy in TCRdb shows in-frame clones only, minus some. The sample shows some 2,400,000 clones, 90% to 97% of them seen only once. Healthy HIV-negative adults without recent acute infections or vaccinations served as donors.

The origin of this receptor is a man aged 18 to 30 in good health. The specimen sequenced was naive CD4+ T cells sorted from blood. Subset of the sample: CD45RA+ positively selected. The chain combines TRBV5-6 with TRBJ2-2; 9 positions match TRBD1. In DNA form, the CDR3 reads TGTGCCAGCAGCCGGACAGGGGACACCGGGGAGCTGTTTTTT. Translating gives CASSRTGDTGELFF.